These 29 T cell receptor beta chains were sequenced from one sample in a study of beta chain features in type 1 diabetes. General study findings and limits: Among patients with Type 1 diabetes, TCRB CDR3s were moderately but significantly shorter in every one of the four CD4+ subsets.

These receptors' targets are unknown. Expressed TCRB transcripts got sequenced, as all isolated RNA was reverse transcribed. Only in-frame clones appear in the TCRdb table, and some are missing; sequencing was by immunoSEQ multiplex PCR. The data contain around 160,000 clones, roughly 9% of them singletons. Sequencing was done on a sample of central memory CD4+ T cells from blood. These receptor sequences come from a woman between 25 and 40 years old with type 1 diabetes.

This clone was recorded a few times. The chain has TRBV7-9 and TRBJ1-5; D is uncertain. CDR3 size: 12 residues. With 1 base removed from V and 6 bases from J, the gap between germline ends came to 4 bases. Germline V gene data show CDR1 as SEHNR and CDR2 as FQNEAQ (reference sequence). CDR3 coding DNA: TGTGCCAGCAGCTTAGAAGCTCAGCCCCAGCATTTT. It yields the protein CASSLEAQPQHF.

This chain connects TRBV2 to TRBJ2-1, with D maybe TRBD2 (6 bases). V was pared by 3 bases and J by 0 bases, with 6 bases between. Germline CDR1 and CDR2: SNHLY and FYNNEI. The CDR3 loop spans 14 amino acids. The CDR3 loop is CASSETSSYNEQFF. The CDR3 nucleotides read TGTGCCAGCAGTGAGACTAGCTCCTACAATGAGCAGTTCTTC.

A few counts support this clone. The chain couples TRBV7-2 to TRBJ2-1, with TRBD1 matching over 9 bases. Germline CDR1 reads SGHTA; CDR2 reads FQGNSA. V was pared by 5 bases and J by 8 bases, with 10 bases of the junction left unmatched. The CDR3 is made up of 15 amino acids. The DNA of the CDR3 is TGTGCCAGCAGCCCCGCTGGGACAGGGTGGGATGAGCAGTTCTTC. Translating gives CASSPAGTGWDEQFF.

This clone was seen more than once but under ten times. The chain uses TRBV7-9 and TRBJ2-7, with TRBD2 matching 12 bases. CDR3 size: 16 residues. V shed 5 bases and J 5 bases; nucleotides not matched to a gene: 10. CDR1 SEHNR and CDR2 FQNEAQ come from the germline V gene (reference sequence). In nucleotides, the CDR3 is TGTGCCAGCAGCCCTCGACTAGCGGGAGCGGGCGACGAGCAGTACTTC. This codes for CASSPRLAGAGDEQYF.

The chain combines TRBV27 with TRBJ2-1; 9 bases align to TRBD2. The V gene's germline CDR1 is MNHEY and CDR2 SMNVEV (reference sequence). The CDR3 covers 17 residues. J was trimmed by 7 bases and V by 4 bases; bases with no gene match: 14. The CDR3 loop is CASSSILSGRFFNEQFF. As DNA, the CDR3 is TGTGCCAGCAGTTCCATCCTCAGCGGGAGGTTCTTTAATGAGCAGTTCTTC.

The chain uses TRBV29-1 and TRBJ1-2; D perhaps matches TRBD1 (5 bases). This CDR3 is built from 12 residues. The V end was cut by 3 bases, the J end by 6 bases, with 11 bases between. CDR1 and CDR2 from the germline V gene are SQVTM and ANQGSEA. In nucleotides, the CDR3 is TGCAGCGTTGATCAGGGCGGCCATGGCTACACCTTC. Translating it yields CSVDQGGHGYTF.

The DNA of the CDR3 is TGTGCCAGCAGCCCCCATTCGGGAACCACAGATACGCAGTATTTT. Protein sequence: CASSPHSGTTDTQYF. This chain connects TRBV14 to TRBJ2-3; D possibly corresponds to TRBD2 (5 bases). V dropped 4 bases and J dropped 2 bases, with 13 bases sitting between them. Germline loops: CDR1 SGHDN, CDR2 FVKESK. CDR3 length: 15 amino acids.

The rearrangement links TRBV11-1 to TRBJ2-1, with 8 bases aligning to TRBD1. Looked up from germline, CDR1 is SGHAT and CDR2 is FQDESV (reference sequence). V trimming: 5 bases; J trimming: 7 bases; junction bases outside the gene matches: 13. This CDR3 comprises 16 residues. The CDR3 coding sequence is TGTGCCAGCAGCACACCGACAGGGGCTCTTGGAAATGAGCAGTTCTTC. Protein sequence: CASSTPTGALGNEQFF. The full variable domain, in which reference TRBV11-1 and TRBJ2-1 provide the parts outside the CDR3, is EAEVAQSPRYKITEKSQAVAFWCDPISGHATLYWYRQILGQGPELLVQFQDESVVDDSQLPKDRFSAERLKGVDSTLKIQPAELGDSAMYLCASSTPTGALGNEQFFGPGTRLTVL.

This clone came up many times. V is TRBV5-4 and J is TRBJ2-3; the match to TRBD2 covers 7 bases. V dropped 7 bases and J dropped 0; count of bases not matched to a gene: 5. This CDR3 has 14 residues. CDR1 SGHNT and CDR2 YYREEE come from the germline V gene (reference sequence). CDR3: CASHYSGSTDTQYF. CDR3 nucleotides: TGTGCCAGCCACTATAGCGGGAGCACAGATACGCAGTATTTT. Filled out from reference TRBV5-4 and TRBJ2-3, the complete variable domain reads ETGVTQSPTHLIKTRGQQVTLRCSSQSGHNTVSWYQQALGQGPQFIFQYYREEENGRGNFPPRFSGLQFPNYSSELNVNALELDDSALYLCASHYSGSTDTQYFGPGTRLTVL.

This clone has only a few counts. The chain carries TRBV7-9 and TRBJ2-5; maybe TRBD2 (5 bases). Germline CDR1 SEHNR, CDR2 FQNEAQ (reference sequence). Trimming took 2 bases from V and 5 from J, leaving 6 bases between them. The CDR3 is made up of 12 amino acids. The CDR3 DNA follows: TGTGCCAGCAGCTTAAGGACTGAGACCCAGTACTTC. Protein: CASSLRTETQYF.

The sample holds a few counts of this clone. This chain uses TRBV12-5 with TRBJ2-2; weak D call: TRBD1 (5 bases). There are 12 residues in the CDR3. Per germline, CDR1 LGHNT and CDR2 FRNRAP. V was clipped by 9 bases and J by 5 bases, with 10 bases between them. The CDR3 spells CASRDGTGELFF. Here the CDR3 DNA reads TGTGCTAGCAGGGATGGGACCGGGGAGCTGTTTTTT.

The chain employs TRBV5-4 and TRBJ2-5; weak D call: TRBD1 (6 bases). Trimming cost V 0 bases and J 4 bases, with 13 bases left between them. Per the germline V gene, CDR1 is SGHNT and CDR2 is YYREEE (reference sequence). The CDR3 consists of 15 residues. In DNA, the CDR3 is TGTGCCAGCAGCTTGGATTACAGGGTAGGAGAGACCCAGTACTTC. Protein: CASSLDYRVGETQYF.

The chain carries TRBV19 and TRBJ2-1; 8 bases map to TRBD1. There are 15 residues in the CDR3. Germline V gene data show CDR1 as LNHDA and CDR2 as SQIVND (reference sequence). Trimming took 7 bases from V and 7 from J; bases not matched to a gene: 12. CDR3 nucleotides: TGTGCCAGTACTCATGGACAGGGATCGGGGAATGAGCAGTTCTTC. Its protein is CASTHGQGSGNEQFF. Looking up the rest from reference TRBV19 and TRBJ2-1 gives the full variable domain: DGGITQSPKYLFRKEGQNVTLSCEQNLNHDAMYWYRQDPGQGLRLIYYSQIVNDFQKGDIAEGYSVSREKKESFPLTVTSAQKNPTAFYLCASTHGQGSGNEQFFGPGTRLTVL.

This clone occurred a few times. The gene calls are TRBV7-2 and TRBJ1-5; D possibly corresponds to TRBD1 (6 bases). The CDR3 sequence is 15 residues long. Per the germline V gene, CDR1 is SGHTA and CDR2 is FQGNSA. Trimming stripped 3 bases from V and 6 bases from J, with 15 bases between. The CDR3 loop reads CASSFFGGPSQPQHF. The CDR3 nucleotides read TGTGCCAGCAGCTTTTTTGGGGGCCCCAGTCAGCCCCAGCATTTT.

The chain joins TRBV28 to TRBJ1-1; perhaps TRBD1 as D (6 bases). The germline V and J ends were trimmed by 8 bases and 7 bases, with 11 bases remaining between them. Germline V gives CDR1 MDHEN, CDR2 SYDVKM. The CDR3 loop spans 11 amino acids. The CDR3 DNA follows: TGTGCCAGCGGGAGGGGGGGTGAAGCTTTCTTT. It specifies CASGRGGEAFF.

The chain employs TRBV11-2 and TRBJ2-7, with D possibly being TRBD2 (5 bases). The CDR3 is made up of 15 amino acids. Per germline, CDR1 SGHAT and CDR2 FQNNGV. V lost 2 bases to trimming and J lost 5 bases, with 16 bases between them. CDR3 in amino acids: CASSLTGNNLNEQYF. The CDR3 DNA reads TGTGCCAGCAGCTTAACCGGGAATAACTTGAACGAGCAGTACTTC. Together with reference TRBV11-2 and TRBJ2-7, the CDR3 gives the full variable domain: EAGVAQSPRYKIIEKRQSVAFWCNPISGHATLYWYQQILGQGPKLLIQFQNNGVVDDSQLPKDRFSAERLKGVDSTLKIQPAKLEDSAVYLCASSLTGNNLNEQYFGPGTRLTVT.

This clone was detected a few times. J is TRBJ1-1 and V is TRBV19; a possible D gene is TRBD1 (5 bases). Trimming stripped 6 bases from V and 10 bases from J, with 18 bases between. Germline V gene sequence: CDR1 LNHDA, CDR2 SQIVND (reference sequence). The CDR3 sequence is 13 residues long. CDR3: CASRDPGFLRAFF. The DNA of the CDR3 is TGTGCCAGTAGAGACCCAGGGTTCCTACGAGCTTTCTTT.

The V and J genes are TRBV19 and TRBJ2-5; a weak D match, TRBD2 (6 bases). The CDR3 is made up of 14 amino acids. Germline V gene lookup returns CDR1 LNHDA and CDR2 SQIVND (reference sequence). Trimming cost V 6 bases and J 1 base, with 12 bases left between them. CDR3 sequence reads: CASRSGGTQETQYF. In DNA form, the CDR3 reads TGTGCCAGTAGGAGCGGCGGGACCCAAGAGACCCAGTACTTC. The full variable domain, completed using reference TRBV19 and TRBJ2-5, is DGGITQSPKYLFRKEGQNVTLSCEQNLNHDAMYWYRQDPGQGLRLIYYSQIVNDFQKGDIAEGYSVSREKKESFPLTVTSAQKNPTAFYLCASRSGGTQETQYFGPGTRLLVL.

The gene calls are TRBV19 and TRBJ1-2; TRBD1 matches 11 bases. J gave up 4 bases and V 5 bases, and 9 bases lay outside the gene matches. CDR1 and CDR2 (germline): LNHDA, SQIVND (reference sequence). CDR3 length equals 16 residues. The CDR3 region has the DNA TGTGCCAGTAGTGCCTCGGGACAGGGGGAGATCTATGGCTACACCTTC. It yields the protein CASSASGQGEIYGYTF.

This chain joins TRBV2 and TRBJ2-3; the D is unclear. Germline V gives CDR1 SNHLY, CDR2 FYNNEI. V was trimmed by 5 bases and J by 5 bases, leaving 11 bases between them. The CDR3 extends over 13 amino acids. The CDR3 is CASSLRLRDTQYF. Written as DNA, the CDR3 is TGTGCCAGCAGTTTACGCTTGAGAGATACGCAGTATTTT.

This clone was counted a few times. The chain uses TRBV28 and TRBJ1-5, with 10 bases identical to TRBD1. The ends lost 11 bases at V and 8 bases at J; junction bases unmatched: 9. The CDR3 sequence is 13 residues long. CDR1 and CDR2 (germline): MDHEN, SYDVKM. CDR3 region: CASQGQGSKPQHF. For the CDR3, the DNA is TGTGCCTCCCAGGGACAGGGGTCTAAGCCCCAGCATTTT.

The chain employs TRBV5-1 and TRBJ2-2; 9 positions match TRBD1. V dropped 3 bases and J dropped 1; count of bases not matched to a gene: 7. The CDR3 runs to 17 residues. CDR1 and CDR2 from the germline V gene are SGHRS and YFSETQ. Here the CDR3 reads CASSYGTGPLNTGELFF. In nucleotides, the CDR3 is TGCGCCAGCAGCTACGGGACAGGGCCCTTGAACACCGGGGAGCTGTTTTTT.

The V and J genes are TRBV30 and TRBJ1-2; 8 bases are a match to TRBD1. The CDR3 totals 14 residues. The junction had 8 bases not matched to a gene; V was cut back by 3 bases and J by 5 bases. The germline V gene has CDR1 GTSNPN and CDR2 SVGIG (reference sequence). This CDR3 is CAWRSQGAQYGYTF. In DNA, the CDR3 is TGTGCCTGGAGGTCGCAGGGGGCGCAGTATGGCTACACCTTC.

This chain links TRBV25-1 with TRBJ2-1, with TRBD2 matching 9 bases. With V trimmed by 3 bases and J by 5 bases, 2 bases remained unmatched. The CDR3 covers 14 residues. The germline CDR1 and CDR2 sequences are MGHDK and SYGVNS. The CDR3 bases are TGTGCCAGCAGTGACCAGCGGGAGGACAATGAGCAGTTCTTC. It encodes CASSDQREDNEQFF.

The V call is TRBV7-3, the J call TRBJ2-2; no clear D. Germline values: CDR1 SGHTA, CDR2 FQGTGA. Trimming took off 5 bases at V and 6 bases at J, with 10 bases between the two ends. The CDR3 is 13 amino acids. This CDR3 is CASSRSQSGELFF. For the CDR3, the DNA is TGTGCCAGCAGCCGAAGTCAGTCCGGGGAGCTGTTTTTT. Combining the CDR3 with reference TRBV7-3 and TRBJ2-2 gives the whole variable domain GAGVSQTPSNKVTEKGKYVELRCDPISGHTALYWYRQSLGQGPEFLIYFQGTGAADDSGLPNDRFFAVRPEGSVSTLKIQRTERGDSAVYLCASSRSQSGELFFGEGSRLTVL.

The chain recombines TRBV18 with TRBJ1-1; possible D gene TRBD1, 5 bases. The CDR3 is 12 amino acids. Germline CDR1 KGHSH, CDR2 LQKENI. Deletions cut 9 bases from V and 1 base from J, with 9 bases between. The CDR3 is CASLTANTEAFF. CDR3 DNA: TGTGCCAGTTTGACAGCGAACACTGAAGCTTTCTTT.

This clone was found a few times. J is TRBJ1-1 and V is TRBV28; D perhaps matches TRBD1 (6 bases). The CDR3 runs 15 residues. The V and J ends lost 5 bases and 6 bases respectively, with 19 bases between them. CDR1 is MDHEN, CDR2 SYDVKM, per germline. The CDR3 reads CASSTSYTGYPEAFF. The CDR3 nucleotides read TGTGCCAGCAGTACATCTTATACAGGGTACCCTGAAGCTTTCTTT.

Only a few counts were recorded for this clone. This chain links TRBV11-2 with TRBJ2-7, with D possibly matching TRBD1 (6 bases). The V end was cut by 1 base, the J end by 10 bases, with 17 bases between. Germline V lookup: CDR1 SGHAT, CDR2 FQNNGV. The CDR3 sequence is 14 residues long. CDR3 region: CASSLGWMEDSQYF. In DNA, the CDR3 is TGTGCCAGCAGCTTAGGGTGGATGGAGGACAGTCAGTACTTC.

A remark on this clone: The same CDR3 also results from other DNA sequences found in this sample. The genes are TRBV28 and TRBJ1-1; the match to TRBD1 covers 9 bases. The CDR3 totals 14 residues. Germline V lookup: CDR1 MDHEN, CDR2 SYDVKM. J lost 1 base, V lost 4 bases, and 1 base had no gene match. The CDR3 loop reads CASSSGQGNTEAFF. CDR3 nucleotide sequence: TGTGCCAGCAGTTCGGGACAGGGGAACACTGAAGCTTTCTTT.